This paragraph reports one TCR beta chain. Libraries were prepared by immunoSEQ multiplex PCR; TCRdb keeps only in-frame clonotypes and omits some of them. This sample has about 350,000 clones, with approximately 86% found just once. The data are from a study of blood T cell repertoires in COVID-19. This TCR came from a woman aged 60-75 years with COVID-19, enrolled during active disease. Material for sequencing was peripheral blood.

CDR3 protein: CSVQGYYGYTF. The CDR3 nucleotides are TGCAGCGTACAGGGGTACTATGGCTACACCTTC. The chain recombines TRBV29-1 with TRBJ1-2; 7 bases are a match to TRBD1. The CDR3 runs 11 residues. J was trimmed by 3 bases and V by 6 bases; bases with no gene match: 1. Germline V gene lookup returns CDR1 SQVTM and CDR2 ANQGSEA.